The rows below give T cell receptor beta chains drawn from one sample of a study of blood T cell repertoires in COVID-19. Profiling relied on immunoSEQ multiplex PCR, and the TCRdb table lists in-frame clones only, not all of them. In the table there are 400,000 to 500,000 clones, 85% to 90% of which are singletons. Sequenced material: PBMCs or T cells enriched from blood (not recorded which). The origin of the receptors is a middle-aged woman who had recovered from COVID-19. The CDR3 runs from the conserved cysteine through the conserved F or W. The order of the fields is V gene, D gene, J gene, clone size, CDR3 length, CDR3 DNA, CDR3 protein. A D gene is named only where the DNA matches it firmly. Only part of the rows carry a size: once, few, many, or a class if the clone is expanded.

TRBV7-2,TRBD2,TRBJ2-1,.,13,TGTGCCAGCAGCGCTAGCGGGTACAATGAGCAGTTCTTC,CASSASGYNEQFF
TRBV14,.,TRBJ1-5,.,19,TGTGCCAGCAGCCAAGCGACGACAGGACTGAAAGATAGCAATCAGCCCCAGCATTTT,CASSQATTGLKDSNQPQHF
TRBV7-8,.,TRBJ1-2,once,15,TGTGCCAGCAGCTTAGCCCAGGGTCTTAACTATGGCTACACCTTC,CASSLAQGLNYGYTF
TRBV27,.,TRBJ2-7,.,15,TGTGCCAGCAGTTCACCGGGAGCCTCCGGGTACGAGCAGTACTTC,CASSSPGASGYEQYF
TRBV7-8,.,TRBJ2-1,once,16,TGTGCCAGCAGCGAGGACAATCTAGGCCTTTACAATGAGCAGTTCTTC,CASSEDNLGLYNEQFF
TRBV28,TRBD2,TRBJ2-5,.,15,TGTGCCAGCAGTTCGGTAGCGGGAGCGGGAGAGACCCAGTACTTC,CASSSVAGAGETQYF
TRBV6-2/TRBV6-3,TRBD2,TRBJ2-7,.,18,TGTGCCAGCAGTTACCCGTTTTTGGCTAGCGGGAGGGCGCGGGAGCAGTACTTC,CASSYPFLASGRAREQYF
TRBV5-1,TRBD2,TRBJ2-3,once,16,TGCGCCAGCAGCATAGAAGCGGGGGGCGTTACAGATACGCAGTATTTT,CASSIEAGGVTDTQYF
TRBV3-1/TRBV3-2,.,TRBJ2-1,.,16,TGTGCCAGCAGCCAGGTTAGAGGGCTAGCAGATCCTGAGCAGTTCTTC,CASSQVRGLADPEQFF
TRBV6-5,.,TRBJ1-2,.,13,TGTGCCAGCAGACTGAGGTCGAGCTATGGCTACACCTTC,CASRLRSSYGYTF
TRBV12-3/TRBV12-4,.,TRBJ1-2,.,13,TGTGCCAGCAGTAAACAGGGCAACTATGGCTACACCTTC,CASSKQGNYGYTF
TRBV7-8,TRBD1,TRBJ1-4,.,15,TGTGCCAGCAGCCCCTACGACAGGGGATTGGGAAAACTGTTTTTT,CASSPYDRGLGKLFF
TRBV7-9,.,TRBJ2-5,.,13,TGTGCCAGCAGCCGACAGATCCAAGAGACCCAGTACTTC,CASSRQIQETQYF
TRBV11-2,.,TRBJ2-7,.,17,TGTGCCAGCAGCCCTATCGGGCCGGACGTTAACAGGCACGAGCAGTACTTC,CASSPIGPDVNRHEQYF
TRBV5-1,TRBD1,TRBJ1-2,.,15,TGCGCCAGCAGCTGGTCCGGGACAGGGGACTATGGCTACACCTTC,CASSWSGTGDYGYTF
TRBV11-2,.,TRBJ1-1,.,16,TGTGCCAGCAGCTCCCTTGTGGGGGCCGGGGACACTGAAGCTTTCTTT,CASSSLVGAGDTEAFF
TRBV11-3,TRBD2,TRBJ2-7,.,16,TGTGCCAGCAGCTTAGATCGAGCGGGAGTGACCTACGAGCAGTACTTC,CASSLDRAGVTYEQYF
TRBV19,.,TRBJ2-2,.,17,TGTGCCAGTAGCAGTGGACGGACTCTGCAAACGGCCGGGGAGCTGTTTTTT,CASSSGRTLQTAGELFF
TRBV5-1,.,TRBJ2-7,.,13,TGCGCCAGCAGCTTACGGGGGAGCTACGAGCAGTACTTC,CASSLRGSYEQYF
TRBV5-4,TRBD1,TRBJ1-1,.,15,TGTGCCAGCAGCGTCGACACAGGGGCTTCCACTGAAGCTTTCTTT,CASSVDTGASTEAFF
TRBV5-4,.,TRBJ2-2,.,16,TGTGCCAGCAGCTCCGGTAGTAACGTGAACACCGGGGAGCTGTTTTTT,CASSSGSNVNTGELFF
TRBV4-3,.,TRBJ1-1,few,20,TGCGCCAGCAGCCAAGGCCCCTTGGTGAGGGGAGGTGGAGGGAACACTGAAGCTTTCTTT,CASSQGPLVRGGGGNTEAFF
TRBV4-1,.,TRBJ2-4,.,16,TGCGCCAGCAGCCAAGACGGGGGAGGCGGTCAAAACATTCAGTACTTC,CASSQDGGGGQNIQYF
TRBV12-5,.,TRBJ2-3,.,14,TGTGCTAGTGGTTTGCCCAGGACAGACATCGCAGAATATTTT,CASGLPRTDIAEYF
TRBV10-3,.,TRBJ2-2,.,15,TGTGCCATCAGTTGGCCGGGACTGAACACCGGGGAGCTGTTTTTT,CAISWPGLNTGELFF
TRBV5-1,.,TRBJ1-1,once,15,TGCGCCAGCAGCTTAGAAGACCCGGGTGGAACTGAAGCTTTCTTT,CASSLEDPGGTEAFF
TRBV9,TRBD2,TRBJ2-7,.,15,TGTGCCAGCAGCGTAGAGGTAGCGGGACCCTACGAGCAGTACTTC,CASSVEVAGPYEQYF
TRBV29-1,.,TRBJ2-7,.,13,TGCAGCGTTGTGAACGGGGTAGGCTACGAGCAGTACTTC,CSVVNGVGYEQYF